A selection of T cell receptor beta chains follows, all from one sample in a study of T cell changes during pregnancy in multiple sclerosis. Libraries were prepared by immunoSEQ multiplex PCR; TCRdb keeps only in-frame clonotypes and omits some of them. The sample includes about 41,000 clones, roughly 88% of them seen just once. Specimen: peripheral blood, collected in the first trimester of pregnancy. The receptors shown here come from a female donor in good health, enrolled as a control in a pregnancy study. Each CDR3 is given with its conserved first and last residue. D genes are given only for firm matches. Not all rows give a size; the values are once, few, many and, for expanded clones, a class.

J gene | V gene | D gene | clone size | CDR3 DNA | CDR3 protein
TRBJ2-3 | TRBV9 | TRBD2 | . | TGTGCCAGCAGCGGGACCCCGGGACTAGCGGGAGGACTAACCCTTGGGATTGATACGCAGTATTTT | CASSGTPGLAGGLTLGIDTQYF
TRBJ1-2 | TRBV6-1 | . | . | TGTGCCAGCAGTGAACTGACAGCCATCTATGGCTACACCTTC | CASSELTAIYGYTF
TRBJ1-1 | TRBV28 | . | once | TGTGCCAGCATCCCGACAGGAAACACTGAAGCTTTCTTT | CASIPTGNTEAFF
TRBJ2-2 | TRBV25-1 | TRBD1 | . | TGTGCCAGCAGTGATTCAGTGGGTTCCCAGGGGGCCGGGGAGCTGTTTTTT | CASSDSVGSQGAGELFF
TRBJ2-3 | TRBV7-9 | . | . | TGTGCCAGCAGCTTCCCAGGGTCTGGGACAGATACGCAGTATTTT | CASSFPGSGTDTQYF
TRBJ2-6 | TRBV9 | TRBD2 | . | TGTGCCAGCAGCGTATCCACTAGCGGGGCCTCTGGGGCCAACGTCCTGACTTTC | CASSVSTSGASGANVLTF
TRBJ2-4 | TRBV21-1 | . | . | TGTGCCAGCAGCAATGTCGTCCTTCAGTACTTC | CASSNVVLQYF
TRBJ1-3 | TRBV9 | . | . | TGTGCCAGCGGGGGAGGGGTAGCCGACCCTGGAAACACCATATATTTT | CASGGGVADPGNTIYF
TRBJ2-2 | TRBV19 | . | . | TGTGCCAGTAAAGGGGGGGCGCGGACAAACACCGGGGAGCTGTTTTTT | CASKGGARTNTGELFF
TRBJ2-1 | TRBV28 | TRBD2 | . | TGTGCCACCACGACGGGGCGGGAGGGGGGGGCCCTGTACAATGAGCAGTTCTTC | CATTTGREGGALYNEQFF
TRBJ2-7 | TRBV6-1 | . | . | TGTGCCAGCAGTGTTTATGGCGGATACGAGCAGTACTTC | CASSVYGGYEQYF